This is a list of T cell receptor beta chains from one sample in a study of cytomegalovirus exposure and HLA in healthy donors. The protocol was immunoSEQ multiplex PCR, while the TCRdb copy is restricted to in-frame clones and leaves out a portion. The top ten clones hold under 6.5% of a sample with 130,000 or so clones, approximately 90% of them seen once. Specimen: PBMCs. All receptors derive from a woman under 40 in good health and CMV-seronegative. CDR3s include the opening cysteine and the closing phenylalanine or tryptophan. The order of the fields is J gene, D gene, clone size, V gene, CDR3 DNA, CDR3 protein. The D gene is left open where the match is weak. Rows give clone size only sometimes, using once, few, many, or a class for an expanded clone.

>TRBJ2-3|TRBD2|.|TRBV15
TGTGCCACCAGCAGAGGGCCAGCGGGAGGCACAGATACGCAGTATTTT
CATSRGPAGGTDTQYF
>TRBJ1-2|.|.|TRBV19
TGTGCCAGTAGTATCAAGGCTTTGCAGGATAACTATGGCTACACCTTC
CASSIKALQDNYGYTF
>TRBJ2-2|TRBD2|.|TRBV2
TGTGCCAGCAGCGGACTAGCGGAGAACACCGGGGAGCTGTTTTTT
CASSGLAENTGELFF
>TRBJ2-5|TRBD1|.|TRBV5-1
TGCGCCAGCAGCGATGGACAGGGGTTGGGGACCCAGTACTTC
CASSDGQGLGTQYF
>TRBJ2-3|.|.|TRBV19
TGTGCCAGTAGTTTTAACAGGCTATACGCAGATACGCAGTATTTT
CASSFNRLYADTQYF
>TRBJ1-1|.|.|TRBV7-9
TGTGCCAGCAGTCCCTTCGTCGAAGCTTTCTTT
CASSPFVEAFF
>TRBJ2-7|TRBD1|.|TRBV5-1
TGCGCCAGCAGCTGGACAGGGCTTGGCTCCTACGAGCAGTACTTC
CASSWTGLGSYEQYF
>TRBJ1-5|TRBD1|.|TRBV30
TGTGCCTGTAATCGACAGGGAGGTGGTCAGCCCCAGCATTTT
CACNRQGGGQPQHF
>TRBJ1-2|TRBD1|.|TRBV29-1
TGCAGCGCGATGACAGGGATAGGAGGCTACACCTTC
CSAMTGIGGYTF
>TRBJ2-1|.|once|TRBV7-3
TGTGCCAGCAGCTTAACGTCAGGCGGGGCCGCCTACAATGAGCAGTTCTTC
CASSLTSGGAAYNEQFF
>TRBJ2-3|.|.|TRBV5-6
TGTGCCAGCAGCCCCCCCCTGGATACGCAGTATTTT
CASSPPLDTQYF
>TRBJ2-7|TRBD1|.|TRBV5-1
TGCGCCAGCAGCTTGGAGGGTCCGGACAGGAGCTCCTACGAGCAGTACTTC
CASSLEGPDRSSYEQYF
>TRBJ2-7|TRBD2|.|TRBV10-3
TGTGCCATCAGTGGGGGGCGGGGGGCCTCCTACGAGCAGTACTTC
CAISGGRGASYEQYF
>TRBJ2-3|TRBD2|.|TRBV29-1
TGCAGCGTTGAAAGACTAGCTAGTAGCACAGATACGCAGTATTTT
CSVERLASSTDTQYF
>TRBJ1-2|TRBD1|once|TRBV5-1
TGCGCCAGCAGCTCGCAGGGGGCGGCTAGGTATGGCTACACCTTC
CASSSQGAARYGYTF
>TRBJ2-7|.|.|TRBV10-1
TGCGCCAGTTCCGGACACCCGTCCTACGAGCAGTACTTC
CASSGHPSYEQYF
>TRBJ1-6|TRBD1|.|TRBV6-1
TGTGCCAGCAGTGAGCAGGGGGGGGACAGGCAGAATTCACCCCTCCACTTT
CASSEQGGDRQNSPLHF
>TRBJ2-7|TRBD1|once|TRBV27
TGTGCCAGCTCACGGGACAGGGATAGGTCCTACGAGCAGTACTTC
CASSRDRDRSYEQYF
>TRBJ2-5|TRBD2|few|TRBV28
TGTGCCAGCAGTCCGGGGGGGGGACGAGGGACCCAGTACTTC
CASSPGGGRGTQYF
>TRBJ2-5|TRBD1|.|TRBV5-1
TGCGCCAGCAGCACGCCGACAGGGGGTGGGACCCAGTACTTC
CASSTPTGGGTQYF
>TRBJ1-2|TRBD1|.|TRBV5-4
TGTGCCAGCAGCCAGGACAGGGAGGTAGTCTATGGCTACACCTTC
CASSQDREVVYGYTF
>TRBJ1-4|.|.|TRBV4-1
TGCGCCAGCAGCCAAGCTGGCAGGGATGAAAAACTGTTTTTT
CASSQAGRDEKLFF
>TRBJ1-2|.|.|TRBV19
TGTGCCAGTAACGGGGTGACCGACCGCCGGGGCTACACCTTC
CASNGVTDRRGYTF
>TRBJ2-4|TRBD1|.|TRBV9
TGTGCCAGCAGCGTAGAGGGACAGGGGATCATTCAGTACTTC
CASSVEGQGIIQYF
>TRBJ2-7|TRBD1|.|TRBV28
TGTGCCAGCATTCCGGGACAGAGGTCCTACGAGCAGTACTTC
CASIPGQRSYEQYF
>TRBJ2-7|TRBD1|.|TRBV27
TGTGCCAGCGCTTGGGGGACAGGGTACGAGCAGTACTTC
CASAWGTGYEQYF
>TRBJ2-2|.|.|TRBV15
TGTGCCACCAGCAGAGTTAACGCGGAGACCACCGGGGAGCTGTTTTTT
CATSRVNAETTGELFF
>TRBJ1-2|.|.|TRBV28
TGTGCCAGCAGTTTTCAGGGGACAAACTATGGCTACACCTTC
CASSFQGTNYGYTF
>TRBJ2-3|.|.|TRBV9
TGTGCCAGCAGCGTAGGCGGCCAGTCCACAGATACGCAGTATTTT
CASSVGGQSTDTQYF
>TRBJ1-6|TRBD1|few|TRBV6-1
TGTGCCAGCAGTGTGGACAGGGGGCATAATTCACCCCTCCACTTT
CASSVDRGHNSPLHF
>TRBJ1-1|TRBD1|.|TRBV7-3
TGTGCCAGCAGCGACAGGGTGAACACTGAAGCTTTCTTT
CASSDRVNTEAFF
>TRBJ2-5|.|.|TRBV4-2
TGTGCCAGCAGGACAACTAGCTCTGTAAAGACCCAGTACTTC
CASRTTSSVKTQYF
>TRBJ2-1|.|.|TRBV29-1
TGCAGCGTTGACTTTGGACTTAACAATGAGCAGTTCTTC
CSVDFGLNNEQFF
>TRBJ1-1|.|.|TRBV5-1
TGCGCCAGCAGCTTGACAGGGACCGTGAACACTGAAGCTTTCTTT
CASSLTGTVNTEAFF
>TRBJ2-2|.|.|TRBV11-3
TGTGCCAGCAGCTTAGTTGGCCACGGGAAGCTGTTTTTT
CASSLVGHGKLFF
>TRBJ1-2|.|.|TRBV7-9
TGTGCCAGCAGCGACAGGCTCCCCAACTATGGCTACACCTTC
CASSDRLPNYGYTF
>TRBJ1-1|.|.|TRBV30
TGTGCCTGGAGTTACCTAAAGAACACTGAAGCTTTCTTT
CAWSYLKNTEAFF
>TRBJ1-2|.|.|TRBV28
TGTGCCAGCAGTTTATGGCAGTCCAACTATGGCTACACCTTC
CASSLWQSNYGYTF
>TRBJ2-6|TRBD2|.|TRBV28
TGTGCCAGCAGTTTGATCGGGGGGTCCGGGGCCAACGTCCTGACTTTC
CASSLIGGSGANVLTF
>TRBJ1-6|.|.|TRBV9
TGTGCCAGCAGCGTAGCCCCAGAGGGAATTGGTAATTCACCCCTCCACTTT
CASSVAPEGIGNSPLHF